These T cell receptor beta chains were read from a single sample in a study of beta chain features in type 1 diabetes. Clones were sequenced by immunoSEQ multiplex PCR, and TCRdb holds only the in-frame ones, with some missing. The sample gives over 150,000 clones, under 9.5% of which show up once; 0.5% is in the top ten. The specimen sequenced was central memory CD4+ T cells from blood. The receptors stem from a man between 18 and 35 years old with type 1 diabetes. The CDR3 runs from the conserved cysteine through the conserved F or W. The D gene is left open where the match is weak. Clone size is stated in some rows and not others, as once, few, many or a class when expanded.

D gene: TRBD1; clone size: NA; CDR3 length: 13; V gene: TRBV5-1; J gene: TRBJ2-7; CDR3 DNA: TGCGCCAGCATGAGACAGGGGCGGAACGAGCAGTACTTC; CDR3 protein: CASMRQGRNEQYF
D gene: NA; clone size: NA; CDR3 length: 13; V gene: TRBV6-5; J gene: TRBJ2-5; CDR3 DNA: TGTGCCAGCAGTTTGGGCAGACAAGAGACCCAGTACTTC; CDR3 protein: CASSLGRQETQYF
D gene: NA; clone size: few; CDR3 length: 13; V gene: TRBV27; J gene: TRBJ2-5; CDR3 DNA: TGTGCCAGCAGTTATTCTAGCTCGGAGACCCAGTACTTC; CDR3 protein: CASSYSSSETQYF
D gene: TRBD2; clone size: few; CDR3 length: 16; V gene: TRBV5-1; J gene: TRBJ2-1; CDR3 DNA: TGCGCCAGCAGCTTGGATCCTAGCGGGGGGGCCAATGAGCAGTTCTTC; CDR3 protein: CASSLDPSGGANEQFF
D gene: TRBD1; clone size: NA; CDR3 length: 14; V gene: TRBV2; J gene: TRBJ2-5; CDR3 DNA: TGTGCCAGCACAAAGGGGGGACAGGGGCAGACCCAGTACTTC; CDR3 protein: CASTKGGQGQTQYF
D gene: NA; clone size: few; CDR3 length: 13; V gene: TRBV7-2; J gene: TRBJ1-5; CDR3 DNA: TGTGCCAGCAGCTCTTCTAGCAATCAGCCCCAGCATTTT; CDR3 protein: CASSSSSNQPQHF
D gene: TRBD1; clone size: few; CDR3 length: 16; V gene: TRBV11-2; J gene: TRBJ2-4; CDR3 DNA: TGTGCCAGCAGTACAGGACAGGGGGCTTCCAAAAACATTCAGTACTTC; CDR3 protein: CASSTGQGASKNIQYF
D gene: TRBD1; clone size: few; CDR3 length: 15; V gene: TRBV18; J gene: TRBJ2-5; CDR3 DNA: TGTGCCAGCTCACCAGACAGGGCTCGGAGGGAGACCCAGTACTTC; CDR3 protein: CASSPDRARRETQYF
D gene: TRBD1; clone size: NA; CDR3 length: 16; V gene: TRBV10-2; J gene: TRBJ2-5; CDR3 DNA: TGCGCCAGCAGTTCTTTTACAGGGACAGCGCAAGAGACCCAGTACTTC; CDR3 protein: CASSSFTGTAQETQYF
D gene: TRBD1; clone size: NA; CDR3 length: 15; V gene: TRBV30; J gene: TRBJ2-2; CDR3 DNA: TGTGCCTGGAGTCAAGGGGGCGCGGGCACCGGGGAGCTGTTTTTT; CDR3 protein: CAWSQGGAGTGELFF
D gene: NA; clone size: many; CDR3 length: 13; V gene: TRBV14; J gene: TRBJ2-1; CDR3 DNA: TGTGCCAGCAGCCAAGGGGTGGAGGGCACGCAGTTCTTC; CDR3 protein: CASSQGVEGTQFF
D gene: NA; clone size: NA; CDR3 length: 15; V gene: TRBV7-2; J gene: TRBJ1-5; CDR3 DNA: TGTGCCAGCAGCCGCAATAGGGGGGGTTGGCAGCCCCAGCATTTT; CDR3 protein: CASSRNRGGWQPQHF
D gene: NA; clone size: few; CDR3 length: 14; V gene: TRBV7-8; J gene: TRBJ2-4; CDR3 DNA: TGTGCCAGCAGCCCCGCCGTCGGTCCAAACATTCAGTACTTC; CDR3 protein: CASSPAVGPNIQYF
D gene: NA; clone size: NA; CDR3 length: 13; V gene: TRBV7-2; J gene: TRBJ1-2; CDR3 DNA: TGTGCCAGCAGCTTATCCAGGAACTATGGCTACACCTTC; CDR3 protein: CASSLSRNYGYTF
D gene: TRBD1; clone size: few; CDR3 length: 16; V gene: TRBV25-1; J gene: TRBJ1-4; CDR3 DNA: TGTGCCAGCAGTGGTCAGACAGGGTTCTGGAATGAAAAACTGTTTTTT; CDR3 protein: CASSGQTGFWNEKLFF
D gene: NA; clone size: few; CDR3 length: 18; V gene: TRBV21-1; J gene: TRBJ1-2; CDR3 DNA: TGTGCCAGCAGCAAAGAACCGGCTCAGGGGGAAAAGGTTGATGGCTACACCTTC; CDR3 protein: CASSKEPAQGEKVDGYTF
D gene: TRBD1; clone size: few; CDR3 length: 16; V gene: TRBV19; J gene: TRBJ1-2; CDR3 DNA: TGTGCCAGTAGTGCATTTCGGACAGGGGGCTCGTATGGCTACACCTTC; CDR3 protein: CASSAFRTGGSYGYTF
D gene: NA; clone size: few; CDR3 length: 11; V gene: TRBV29-1; J gene: TRBJ2-1; CDR3 DNA: TGCAGCGCAACACTAGGAGATGAGCAGTTCTTC; CDR3 protein: CSATLGDEQFF
D gene: NA; clone size: few; CDR3 length: 14; V gene: TRBV6-5; J gene: TRBJ1-4; CDR3 DNA: TGTGCCAGCAGTCGTCAGGCAACTAATGAAAAACTGTTTTTT; CDR3 protein: CASSRQATNEKLFF
D gene: TRBD1; clone size: few; CDR3 length: 14; V gene: TRBV6-6; J gene: TRBJ1-2; CDR3 DNA: TGTGCCAGCAGTTACGACAGGGCCCCCTATGGCTACACCTTC; CDR3 protein: CASSYDRAPYGYTF
D gene: TRBD2; clone size: NA; CDR3 length: 17; V gene: TRBV19; J gene: TRBJ2-1; CDR3 DNA: TGTGCCAGTAGTATAGCCGGCGGGAGCCCCTCCTACAATGAGCAGTTCTTC; CDR3 protein: CASSIAGGSPSYNEQFF
D gene: NA; clone size: NA; CDR3 length: 15; V gene: TRBV5-5; J gene: TRBJ1-2; CDR3 DNA: TGTGCCAGCAGCTTGAACGGACAGTCGTACTATGGCTACACCTTC; CDR3 protein: CASSLNGQSYYGYTF
D gene: TRBD2; clone size: few; CDR3 length: 14; V gene: TRBV2; J gene: TRBJ2-1; CDR3 DNA: TGTGCCAGCAGTACCCTACTAGCGACAGATGAGCAGTTCTTC; CDR3 protein: CASSTLLATDEQFF